Each of the 9 T cell receptor beta chains below was sequenced from the same sample in a study of cytomegalovirus exposure and HLA in healthy donors. Only in-frame clones appear in the TCRdb table, and some are missing; sequencing was by immunoSEQ multiplex PCR. This table holds roughly 130,000 clones, 90% found once. What was sequenced was PBMCs. Receptor source: a woman aged 30 to 39 in good health and CMV-seropositive.

This clone has only one observation. The chain recombines TRBV19 with TRBJ1-1, with D possibly matching TRBD1 (5 bases). The CDR3 has 14 residues. Germline lookup yields CDR1 LNHDA and CDR2 SQIVND (reference sequence). Trimming removed 6 bases at V and 5 bases at J, with 16 bases between. The DNA of the CDR3 is TGTGCCAGTAGCAGATTGGGGGGGAATACTGAAGCTTTCTTT. It codes for CASSRLGGNTEAFF.

CDR3 protein: CATSQNPTGAPYEQYF. The CDR3 nucleotides read TGTGCCACCAGCCAGAACCCAACAGGGGCCCCCTACGAGCAGTACTTC. The V and J genes are TRBV15 and TRBJ2-7, with 7 bases aligning to TRBD1. With V trimmed by 5 bases and J by 2 bases, 12 bases remained unmatched. This CDR3 is built from 16 residues. In germline, CDR1 is LNHNV, CDR2 YYDKDF (reference sequence).

The rearrangement links TRBV6-5 to TRBJ2-2; 8 bases align to TRBD1. The CDR3 totals 15 residues. Germline CDR1 MNHEY, CDR2 SVGAGI. V gave up 5 bases and J gave up 5 bases; unmatched junction bases: 7. CDR3 region: CASSRTGPGTGELFF. The CDR3 DNA sequence: TGTGCCAGCAGTAGGACAGGGCCAGGGACCGGGGAGCTGTTTTTT.

The V and J genes are TRBV28 and TRBJ2-2; D is possibly TRBD2 (7 bases). Germline assignment: CDR1 MDHEN and CDR2 SYDVKM. The V end was cut by 9 bases, the J end by 4 bases, with 18 bases between. The length of the CDR3 is 15 residues. CDR3 in amino acids: CARVGRGHTTGELFF. The CDR3 nucleotides read TGTGCCAGGGTGGGGAGGGGACACACCACCGGGGAGCTGTTTTTT.

This chain connects TRBV5-6 to TRBJ1-4, with D possibly being TRBD1 (5 bases). Germline loops: CDR1 SGHDT, CDR2 YYEEEE. The CDR3 length is 17 residues. Trimming removed 4 bases at V and 7 bases at J, with 23 bases between. The CDR3: CASSKLLGQTQGEKLFF. Here the CDR3 DNA reads TGTGCCAGCAGCAAGTTGCTTGGGCAGACCCAGGGTGAAAAACTGTTTTTT.

This clone showed up just once. The V and J genes are TRBV7-9 and TRBJ2-7, with D maybe TRBD1 (7 bases). The V and J ends lost 4 bases and 1 base respectively, with 14 bases between them. Germline CDR1 and CDR2: SEHNR and FQNEAQ (reference sequence). This CDR3 spans 15 amino acids. CDR3 sequence: CASSSGGTASYEQYF. The CDR3 nucleotides are TGTGCCAGCAGCTCAGGAGGGACAGCTTCCTACGAGCAGTACTTC.

The chain uses TRBV7-9 and TRBJ1-1; 9 bases map to TRBD1. This CDR3 comprises 14 residues. Looked up from germline, CDR1 is SEHNR and CDR2 is FQNEAQ (reference sequence). The V and J ends lost 6 bases and 6 bases, in that order; junction bases with no gene match: 8. The CDR3 nucleotides read TGTGCCAGCAGTCAGGGACAGGGAAGGTCTGAAGCTTTCTTT. Amino acid sequence: CASSQGQGRSEAFF.

This chain links TRBV28 with TRBJ2-7, with D hard to call. Looked up from germline, CDR1 is MDHEN and CDR2 is SYDVKM. The V end lost 10 bases, the J end lost 2 bases, and 9 bases lay between the germline ends. The CDR3 spans 11 residues. CDR3 residues: CATAAAYEQYF. CDR3 nucleotides: TGTGCCACCGCGGCAGCCTACGAGCAGTACTTC.

The CDR3 bases are TGTGCCAGCAGCCCCACTTGGGGCAGCGTGAGCACAGATACGCAGTATTTT. As protein: CASSPTWGSVSTDTQYF. The chain uses TRBV7-9 and TRBJ2-3; weak D call: TRBD1 (5 bases). The V end lost 5 bases, the J end lost 0 bases, and 18 bases lay between the germline ends. Germline values: CDR1 SEHNR, CDR2 FQNEAQ (reference sequence). The CDR3 runs 17 residues.